This TCR beta chain stems from a study of cytomegalovirus exposure and HLA in healthy donors. Study context: Earlier sequencing of some 170 million T cells yielded 90 million to 140 million unique TCR beta sequences. Early release data held about 92 million unique TCRs from HLA-typed donors.

It was with 60 Vbeta and 13 Jbeta primers that the PCR ran. Repertoires were generated with immunoSEQ multiplex PCR, while TCRdb's copy carries only in-frame clones and drops some. The profile shows about 190,000 clones, roughly 77% of them singletons. General study results and limits: An analysis done earlier found most TCR beta V segments productive about 87% or about 30% of the time.

Concerning this clone itself: Its antigen is not identified.

The CDR3 spans 14 residues. J gave up 2 bases and V 8 bases, and 6 bases lay outside the gene matches. In germline, CDR1 is SNHLY, CDR2 FYNNEI. The TCR comes from a man aged 30 to 45 in good health and CMV-seropositive. The specimen sequenced was PBMCs. The chain links TRBV2 to TRBJ2-1, with 7 nucleotides matching TRBD2. CDR3 sequence reads: CASEGTTAYNEQFF. The CDR3 bases are TGTGCCAGCGAGGGGACTACCGCCTACAATGAGCAGTTCTTC.